The T cell receptor (beta chain) described here comes from a study of T-cell reconstitution after alpha-beta-depleted transplantation in children. In this sample, this clonotype turned up many times. Unique molecular identifiers were incorporated into the prepared TCRbeta library. MiXCR, applied by TCRdb to the PCR reads, yields one record per CDR3 protein. The sample contains roughly 120,000 distinct CDR3 sequences, about 9.4% of which appear only once. The CDR3 runs to 17 residues. V gave up 1 base and J gave up 6 bases, with 18 bases separating them. Germline CDR1 reads LGHNA; CDR2 reads YNFKEQ. The input for sequencing was PBMCs from the stem cell graft donor, taken from the stem cell graft. The origin of this receptor is a human donor who donated a stem cell graft to a child with acute lymphoblastic leukemia. This sequence joins TRBV4-2 and TRBJ2-2; D may match TRBD1 or TRBD2 (6 bases each). The CDR3 DNA follows: TGTGCCAGCAGCCAAGCATCCGGGGGCCGTAGGGCCGGGGAGCTGTTTTTT. As protein: CASSQASGGRRAGELFF.